This T cell receptor (beta chain) was recovered during a study of T cells in Graves' hyperthyroidism and ophthalmopathy. This clonotype was observed a handful of times. Antigen: not known. Regions amplified from RNA transcripts were the TCR beta CDR3 regions. The primer set for the first-round RT-PCR of the TCR CDR3 was HTBI. Using its own MiXCR run on the multiplex PCR reads, TCRdb lists one record per CDR3 protein. The sample gives approximately 300,000 distinct CDR3 sequences, 16% of which show up once; roughly a third is in the top ten. The CDR3 extends over 14 amino acids. V was shortened by 6 bases and J by 8 bases, with 19 bases between the two germline ends. Germline V gene data show CDR1 as SEHNR and CDR2 as FQNEAQ (reference sequence). Study observations and caveats: Classification by a 13 V-J model distinguished ophthalmopathy from stable hyperthyroidism.

The sequence was collected from a man aged 25-45 years with Graves' hyperthyroidism. Sequenced material: blood. The rearrangement joins TRBV7-9 to TRBJ1-2; no reliable D call. The CDR3 coding sequence is TGTGCCAGCAGTTCCCCAATGGACTGGGGAGGCTACACCTTC. It is translated as CASSSPMDWGGYTF.